This T cell receptor (beta chain) was documented in a study of CD8+ T cells in alopecia areata. Study findings and constraints: Expanded CD8+ clones among the top 100, as well as scalp clonality, were significantly decreased by tofacitinib. Higher clonality than in normal scalp was seen in lesional scalp, especially alopecia totalis/universalis. Many expanded lesional clones persisted during tofacitinib (in both scalp and blood).

Germline CDR1 reads SEHNR; CDR2 reads FQNEAQ (reference sequence). With V trimmed by 5 bases and J by 0 bases, 7 bases remained unmatched. The CDR3 extends over 17 amino acids. Sample treatment: oral pan-JAK inhibitor, 5-10 mg twice daily. In alopecia areata patients, both lesional scalp punch biopsies and peripheral blood were collected. Turning to this clone: The antigen remains unidentified.

cDNA prepared by RNA extraction and subsequent reverse transcription served as the template for sequencing. Here immunoSEQ multiplex PCR was the method, and the copy in TCRdb shows in-frame clones only, minus some. The table shows 95,000 to 100,000 clones, with 50% to 75% occurring only once. The sample here was CD8+ T cells sorted from blood, taken at week 4, from a patient treated with tofacitinib. The TCR comes from a human donor with alopecia areata. This chain connects TRBV7-9 to TRBJ2-7; 13 nucleotides line up with TRBD2. The CDR3 is CASSPGLAGVSSYEQYF. Written as DNA, the CDR3 is TGTGCCAGCAGCCCCGGACTAGCGGGAGTGTCCTCCTACGAGCAGTACTTC.